Listed below are T cell receptor beta chains from one sample, sequenced in a study of ipilimumab plus nivolumab after autologous stem cell transplantation. Generated by immunoSEQ multiplex PCR, the TCRdb table keeps only in-frame clones and is missing some. In the table there are fewer than 20,000 clones, 75% to 85% of which are singletons. This specimen was PBMCs, taken in a trial of ipilimumab plus nivolumab as post-transplant consolidation. These receptors all stem from a male donor with diffuse large B-cell lymphoma. Both conserved end residues are part of each CDR3. The D gene is left open where the match is weak. Clone size is stated in some rows and not others, as once, few, many or a class when expanded.

size: -
J: TRBJ2-2
D: TRBD1
V: TRBV5-4
CDR3: CASSSPGQGFAGELFF
DNA: TGTGCCAGCAGCTCTCCGGGACAGGGTTTTGCCGGGGAGCTGTTTTTT

size: once
J: TRBJ1-4
D: TRBD1
V: TRBV10-3
CDR3: CAISAGGRDEKLFF
DNA: TGTGCCATCAGTGCAGGGGGGCGAGATGAAAAACTGTTTTTT

size: once
J: TRBJ1-6
D: TRBD1
V: TRBV6-6
CDR3: CASRRHRGSNLPLHF
DNA: TGTGCCAGCAGGAGGCACAGGGGATCAAACTTACCCCTCCACTTT

size: -
J: TRBJ2-1
D: -
V: TRBV10-2
CDR3: CASTALRYNEQFF
DNA: TGCGCCAGCACAGCTCTCCGCTACAATGAGCAGTTCTTC

size: -
J: TRBJ2-1
D: TRBD2
V: TRBV5-4
CDR3: CASSSLAGADYNEQFF
DNA: TGTGCCAGCAGCTCGCTAGCGGGAGCGGACTACAATGAGCAGTTCTTC

size: -
J: TRBJ1-2
D: TRBD1
V: TRBV6-5
CDR3: CASRSGQDYGYTF
DNA: TGTGCCAGCAGGTCAGGACAGGACTATGGCTACACCTTC

size: -
J: TRBJ1-1
D: -
V: TRBV27
CDR3: CASSPGHPEAFF
DNA: TGTGCCAGCAGCCCAGGACACCCTGAAGCTTTCTTT

size: -
J: TRBJ1-2
D: -
V: TRBV19
CDR3: CASRTVNYGYTF
DNA: TGTGCCAGTAGAACGGTGAACTATGGCTACACCTTC

size: -
J: TRBJ1-5
D: -
V: TRBV7-2
CDR3: CASSLMPSNQPQHF
DNA: TGTGCCAGCAGCTTAATGCCCAGCAATCAGCCCCAGCATTTT

size: -
J: TRBJ1-1
D: -
V: TRBV29-1
CDR3: CSVEGEVNTEAFF
DNA: TGCAGCGTTGAGGGCGAAGTGAACACTGAAGCTTTCTTT

size: -
J: TRBJ1-1
D: -
V: TRBV21-1
CDR3: CASTSARGRLNTEAFF
DNA: TGTGCCAGCACCTCGGCCAGGGGCCGTTTGAACACTGAAGCTTTCTTT

size: once
J: TRBJ2-1
D: -
V: TRBV11-3
CDR3: CASSLDGANEQFF
DNA: TGTGCCAGCAGCTTAGATGGAGCCAATGAGCAGTTCTTC

size: -
J: TRBJ2-5
D: -
V: TRBV2
CDR3: CASSEVRGPQETQYF
DNA: TGTGCCAGCAGTGAAGTACGGGGGCCTCAAGAGACCCAGTACTTC

size: -
J: TRBJ1-2
D: -
V: TRBV6-5
CDR3: CASSLRSTLNYGYTF
DNA: TGTGCCAGCAGTTTACGGAGCACCCTAAACTATGGCTACACCTTC

size: -
J: TRBJ1-6
D: -
V: TRBV5-6
CDR3: CASSSGQIPNSPLHF
DNA: TGTGCCAGCAGCTCTGGACAAATACCCAATTCACCCCTCCACTTT

size: once
J: TRBJ1-2
D: -
V: TRBV2
CDR3: CASRVWFGEIDTF
DNA: TGTGCCAGCAGGGTATGGTTCGGGGAAATCGACACCTTC

size: -
J: TRBJ2-2
D: -
V: TRBV6-1
CDR3: CASSSQNVGELFF
DNA: TGTGCCAGCAGTTCCCAAAATGTCGGGGAGCTGTTTTTT

size: -
J: TRBJ2-3
D: -
V: TRBV2
CDR3: CASSAQTRADTQYF
DNA: TGTGCCAGCAGTGCGCAGACTCGCGCAGATACGCAGTATTTT

size: -
J: TRBJ2-5
D: -
V: TRBV6-5
CDR3: CASSYTGYQETQYF
DNA: TGTGCCAGCAGTTACACAGGGTACCAAGAGACCCAGTACTTC

size: -
J: TRBJ2-3
D: -
V: TRBV18
CDR3: CASSPNTDTQYF
DNA: TGTGCCAGCTCACCTAACACAGATACGCAGTATTTT

size: -
J: TRBJ1-5
D: TRBD1
V: TRBV18
CDR3: CASSPDRGGNQPQHF
DNA: TGTGCCAGCTCCCCGGACAGGGGAGGGAATCAGCCCCAGCATTTT

size: -
J: TRBJ2-7
D: TRBD2
V: TRBV27
CDR3: CASSPHPGLAGGRNYEQYF
DNA: TGTGCCAGCAGTCCGCACCCGGGACTAGCGGGGGGGCGTAACTACGAGCAGTACTTC

size: few
J: TRBJ2-7
D: TRBD1
V: TRBV6-5
CDR3: CASSLSSRDRPYEQYF
DNA: TGTGCCAGCAGTTTATCTTCCCGGGACAGGCCCTACGAGCAGTACTTC

size: -
J: TRBJ1-3
D: -
V: TRBV11-2
CDR3: CASSLTDSGNTIYF
DNA: TGTGCCAGCAGCTTAACAGACTCTGGAAACACCATATATTTT